This passage covers 14 T cell receptor beta chains from one sample sequenced in a study of cytomegalovirus exposure and HLA in healthy donors. The PCR had 60 Vbeta and 13 Jbeta primers. Method: immunoSEQ multiplex PCR; TCRdb's copy keeps in-frame clones and lacks some. The clone table shows 50,000 or so clones, with the ten largest holding approximately 10%. Sequenced sample: PBMCs. Receptor source: a man aged 45 to 65 in good health and CMV-seropositive.

The chain recombines TRBV5-1 with TRBJ2-1; D is ambiguous. Germline lookup yields CDR1 SGHRS and CDR2 YFSETQ. V was shortened by 0 bases and J by 7 bases, with 14 bases between the two germline ends. This CDR3 has 15 residues. The CDR3 region is CASSLDLPQKNEQFF. In DNA, the CDR3 is TGCGCCAGCAGCTTGGATCTCCCCCAGAAGAATGAGCAGTTCTTC.

The chain recombines TRBV18 with TRBJ1-3; D gene ambiguous. The V and J ends lost 3 bases and 4 bases respectively, with 19 bases between them. The CDR3 sequence is 17 residues long. Germline CDR1 is KGHSH and CDR2 is LQKENI. CDR3 amino acids: CASSPSSGSTGGNTIYF. CDR3 DNA: TGTGCCAGCTCACCTTCTTCGGGTTCGACGGGGGGAAACACCATATATTTT.

CDR3 coding DNA: TGTGCCAGCTCACCACCAACAGGGGCCCTGAGCTCTGGAAACACCATATATTTT. This translates into CASSPPTGALSSGNTIYF. This sequence joins TRBV18 and TRBJ1-3, with 7 bases that match TRBD1. The CDR3 loop spans 18 amino acids. Per the germline V gene, CDR1 is KGHSH and CDR2 is LQKENI. J lost 0 bases, V lost 0 bases, and 8 bases had no gene match.

The genes are TRBV7-9 and TRBJ1-1; 9 bases fit TRBD1. J gave up 6 bases and V 5 bases, and 7 bases lay outside the gene matches. The CDR3 is made up of 14 amino acids. The V gene's germline CDR1 is SEHNR and CDR2 FQNEAQ (reference sequence). The CDR3 spells CASSIQTGGSEAFF. In DNA form, the CDR3 reads TGTGCCAGCAGCATTCAAACAGGGGGCTCTGAAGCTTTCTTT. Full variable domain (remainder filled in from reference TRBV7-9 and TRBJ1-1): DTGVSQNPRHKITKRGQNVTFRCDPISEHNRLYWYRQTLGQGPEFLTYFQNEAQLEKSRLLSDRFSAERPKGSFSTLEIQRTEQGDSAMYLCASSIQTGGSEAFFGQGTRLTVV.

The gene calls are TRBV19 and TRBJ1-1; D is unresolved. V was shortened by 11 bases and J by 5 bases, with 24 bases between the two germline ends. The CDR3 consists of 15 residues. The germline gives CDR1 LNHDA, CDR2 SQIVND (reference sequence). This CDR3 is CASILEAWRPTEAFF. DNA of the CDR3: TGTGCCTCTATCCTTGAGGCCTGGCGCCCGACTGAAGCTTTCTTT.

This sequence joins TRBV6-5 and TRBJ1-6, with 9 bases matching TRBD1. Losses at the gene ends were 5 bases for V and 7 bases for J; bases not matched to a gene: 3. This CDR3 comprises 14 residues. Germline values: CDR1 MNHEY, CDR2 SVGAGI. CDR3 in amino acids: CASSRTGVNSPLHF. Written as DNA, the CDR3 is TGTGCCAGCAGTCGGACAGGGGTAAATTCACCCCTCCACTTT.

V gene TRBV5-1 combines with J gene TRBJ1-1; D call uncertain. V was clipped by 1 base and J by 2 bases, with 6 bases between them. Germline CDR1 is SGHRS and CDR2 is YFSETQ. The CDR3 extends over 13 amino acids. Here the CDR3 DNA reads TGCGCCAGCAGCTTGACAGCCAACACTGAAGCTTTCTTT. Translated: CASSLTANTEAFF.

This chain connects TRBV5-1 to TRBJ1-6; 8 bases fit TRBD1. The CDR3 sequence is 16 residues long. CDR1 is SGHRS, CDR2 YFSETQ, per germline. The ends lost 4 bases at V and 7 bases at J; junction bases unmatched: 10. Written as DNA, the CDR3 is TGCGCCAGCAGCCTTACAGGGGGGAGCGCGAATTCACCCCTCCACTTT. Amino acid sequence: CASSLTGGSANSPLHF.

Notes on this clone: Compared with germline, one end of the junction differs, possibly owing to a read error. The J gene is TRBJ2-7, the V gene TRBV30; 7 bases map to TRBD2. Germline loops: CDR1 GTSNPN, CDR2 SVGIG (reference sequence). The CDR3 is made up of 12 amino acids. CDR3 nucleotides: TGTGCCTGGAGTCCGGGACTACCCAGCCGACACTTC. It encodes CAWSPGLPSRHF.

The chain carries TRBV5-1 and TRBJ2-3; 14 bases line up with TRBD2. The CDR3 is 17 amino acids. Germline-derived CDR1 and CDR2 are SGHRS and YFSETQ. V trimming: 0 bases; J trimming: 1 base; junction bases outside the gene matches: 1. CDR3 protein: CASSLGLAGGGTDTQYF. The CDR3 nucleotides read TGCGCCAGCAGCTTGGGACTAGCGGGAGGGGGCACAGATACGCAGTATTTT.

J is TRBJ1-2 and V is TRBV30; TRBD1 is a possible D gene (6 bases). From germline, CDR1 is GTSNPN and CDR2 SVGIG (reference sequence). Trimming stripped 2 bases from V and 4 bases from J, with 11 bases between. This CDR3 contains 13 residues. This chain's CDR3 is CAWSKGVGYGYTF. In DNA, the CDR3 is TGTGCCTGGAGTAAGGGGGTCGGCTATGGCTACACCTTC.

With regard to this clone: Germline and junction disagree at one end, which may indicate a read error. The V and J genes are TRBV5-6 and TRBJ2-5; D remains ambiguous. The closer fit of TRBJ2-7 to the DNA end suggests the J call may be wrong. The germline V gene has CDR1 SGHDT and CDR2 YYEEEE. The CDR3 runs 12 residues. The CDR3 sequence is CASRLGYYEQYF. For the CDR3, the DNA is TGTGCCAGCAGATTGGGTTACTACGAGCAGTACTTC.

The V and J genes are TRBV28 and TRBJ2-7; perhaps TRBD2 as D (5 bases). Germline V gene sequence: CDR1 MDHEN, CDR2 SYDVKM. Trimming took 3 bases from V and 6 from J, leaving 18 bases between them. The CDR3 contains 15 residues. The chain's CDR3 is CASSFKFRGETEQYF. The DNA for the CDR3 is TGTGCCAGCAGTTTTAAGTTTCGGGGTGAGACCGAGCAGTACTTC.

The rearrangement links TRBV30 to TRBJ1-2; D might be TRBD1 (5 bases). Trimming left V 5 bases short and J 4 bases short, with 11 bases between. Germline loops: CDR1 GTSNPN, CDR2 SVGIG (reference sequence). This CDR3 is built from 12 residues. The CDR3 nucleotides are TGTGCCTGGGGCAGCGGGGGCTATGGCTACACCTTC. Translating gives CAWGSGGYGYTF.